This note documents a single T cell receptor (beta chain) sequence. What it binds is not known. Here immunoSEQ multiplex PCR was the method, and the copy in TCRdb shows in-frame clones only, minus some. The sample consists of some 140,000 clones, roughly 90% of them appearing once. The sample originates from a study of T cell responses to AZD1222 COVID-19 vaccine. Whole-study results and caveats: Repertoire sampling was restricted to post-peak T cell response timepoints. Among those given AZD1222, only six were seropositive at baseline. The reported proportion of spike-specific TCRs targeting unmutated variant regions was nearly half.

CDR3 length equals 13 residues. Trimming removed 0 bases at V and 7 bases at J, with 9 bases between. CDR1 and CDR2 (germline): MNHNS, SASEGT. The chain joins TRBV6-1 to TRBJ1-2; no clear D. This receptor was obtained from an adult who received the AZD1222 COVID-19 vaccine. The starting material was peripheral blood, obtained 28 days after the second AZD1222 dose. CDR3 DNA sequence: TGTGCCAGCAGTGAAGCAAGGGTGGGTGGCTACACCTTC. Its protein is CASSEARVGGYTF.